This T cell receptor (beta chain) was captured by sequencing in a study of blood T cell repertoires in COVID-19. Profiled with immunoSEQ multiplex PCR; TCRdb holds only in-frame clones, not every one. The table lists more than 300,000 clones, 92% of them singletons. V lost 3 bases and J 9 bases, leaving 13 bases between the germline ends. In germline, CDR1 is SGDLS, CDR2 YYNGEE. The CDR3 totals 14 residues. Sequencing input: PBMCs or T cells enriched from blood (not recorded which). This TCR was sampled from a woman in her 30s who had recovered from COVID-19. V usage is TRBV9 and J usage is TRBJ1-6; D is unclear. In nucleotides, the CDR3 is TGTGCCAGCAGCGCCCGGGTAGAGGGTTCACCCCTCCACTTT. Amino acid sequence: CASSARVEGSPLHF.